The clone carrying this T cell receptor beta chain was counted many times. This specimen belongs to a study of T cells in Graves' hyperthyroidism and ophthalmopathy. The J segment lost 11 bases and the V segment lost 6 bases, leaving 12 bases of the junction unmatched. CDR3 length equals 13 residues. From germline, CDR1 is SGHAT and CDR2 FQNNGV. TCR beta CDR3 regions were amplified from RNA. TCR CDR3 underwent first-round RT-PCR with the HTBI primer set. TCRdb re-derived calls from the multiplex PCR reads in MiXCR, one entry per CDR3 protein. The sample lists about 400,000 distinct CDR3 sequences, more than 13% occurring once.

The TCR originated in a woman in her 30s with Graves' hyperthyroidism. The sample consisted of blood. The chain employs TRBV11-2 and TRBJ1-1, with 7 bases aligning to TRBD1. Written as DNA, the CDR3 is TGTGCCAGCAGTGGACAGGCGACGGGGAGGGCTTTCTTT. Translated: CASSGQATGRAFF.